What follows is one T cell receptor (beta chain) and its context. Germline CDR1 reads MNHEY; CDR2 reads SMNVEV (reference sequence). V trimming: 3 bases; J trimming: 3 bases; junction bases outside the gene matches: 4. CDR3 length: 15 residues. The sample comes from a study of control samples from healthy donors and cancer patients. Assay used: immunoSEQ multiplex PCR; TCRdb lists only in-frame clones, some missing. Here the sample spans about 120,000 clones, 89% being singletons. This chain joins TRBV27 and TRBJ2-7, with TRBD1 identical over 11 bases. This sequence was found in a man in his forties or fifties in good health. Material: blood. CDR3 protein: CASSLGDRGYYEQYF. The CDR3 region has the DNA TGTGCCAGCAGTTTGGGGGACAGGGGGTACTACGAGCAGTACTTC.